One and the same sample provided the 32 T cell receptor beta chains below, sequenced in a study of T-cell memory formation after mild COVID-19. TCRdb independently ran MiXCR on the 5' RACE reads; one entry per CDR3 protein. The repertoire holds about 440,000 distinct CDR3 sequences, with roughly 20% as singletons. The sequenced material came from PBMCs or a T cell subset sorted from them (not recorded which). The receptors shown here come from an adult woman who had mild COVID-19 (a few samples of this study predate the infection). Cell type and time point are not known.

The sample holds a few counts of this clonotype. This sequence joins TRBV2 and TRBJ2-5; TRBD1 agrees at 9 bases. This CDR3 has 15 amino acids. Germline CDR1 is SNHLY and CDR2 is FYNNEI. The J segment lost 1 base and the V segment lost 5 bases, leaving 5 bases of the junction unmatched. In DNA, the CDR3 is TGTGCCAGCAGTTCCGGGACAGGGTCCCAAGAGACCCAGTACTTC. Translation: CASSSGTGSQETQYF.

This clonotype was counted between two and nine times. The gene calls are TRBV5-1 and TRBJ2-1; 8 bases fit TRBD1. The germline gives CDR1 SGHRS, CDR2 YFSETQ. The CDR3 totals 14 residues. J lost 8 bases, V lost 6 bases, and 10 bases had no gene match. DNA of the CDR3: TGCGCCAGCACTTATGGACAGGGAAGCGATGAGCAGTTCTTC. This codes for CASTYGQGSDEQFF.

The J gene is TRBJ1-5, the V gene TRBV12-3 or TRBV12-4; no clear D gene. V lost 6 bases and J 5 bases, leaving 8 bases between the germline ends. The CDR3 has 12 residues. In DNA form, the CDR3 reads TGTGCCAGCAGGAGAGACGATCAGCCCCAGCATTTT. Translated, it gives CASRRDDQPQHF.

The CDR3: CASSYRKTSGHTDTQYF. CDR3 DNA: TGTGCCAGCAGTTACCGAAAGACTAGCGGCCACACAGATACGCAGTATTTT. The V gene is TRBV6-5, the J gene TRBJ2-3, with TRBD2 matching over 9 bases. Germline V gene data show CDR1 as MNHEY and CDR2 as SVGAGI. V dropped 2 bases and J dropped 2; count of bases not matched to a gene: 8. The CDR3 loop spans 17 amino acids.

This clonotype was recorded a few times. As DNA, the CDR3 is TGCAGTGCTCCCCGGGGCGGGGAGCTGTTTTTT. Protein: CSAPRGGELFF. The chain employs TRBV20-1 and TRBJ2-2; D may be TRBD2 (5 bases). This CDR3 region has 11 residues. Germline V gene sequence: CDR1 DFQATT, CDR2 SNEGSKA (reference sequence). The V and J ends lost 5 bases and 7 bases respectively, with 8 bases between them.

The J gene is TRBJ1-4, the V gene TRBV6-5, with D hard to call. Germline CDR1 MNHEY, CDR2 SVGAGI. CDR3 length: 15 residues. V shed 0 bases and J shed 7 bases, with 12 bases lying between them. CDR3 region: CASSYSGSQSEKLFF. The CDR3 nucleotides are TGTGCCAGCAGTTACTCGGGTTCCCAAAGTGAAAAACTGTTTTTT.

This clonotype was picked up many times. The chain carries TRBV12-3 or TRBV12-4 and TRBJ1-1, with a tentative D call TRBD1 (5 bases). This CDR3 has 13 amino acids. The V and J ends lost 3 bases and 4 bases respectively, with 9 bases between them. In DNA, the CDR3 is TGTGCCAGCAGTTTCGGCGGGGGCACTGAAGCTTTCTTT. This codes for CASSFGGGTEAFF.

The chain links TRBV15 to TRBJ2-1; 8 nucleotides align to TRBD2. With 0 bases clipped from V and 8 bases from J, the junction kept 3 bases outside the gene matches. CDR1 and CDR2 from the germline V gene are LNHNV and YYDKDF (reference sequence). The CDR3 is 14 residues long. The CDR3 nucleotides are TGTGCCACCAGCAGAGATCGGGGGGGCTATGAGCAGTTCTTC. It yields the protein CATSRDRGGYEQFF.

This sequence joins TRBV7-6 and TRBJ2-1, with D possibly called TRBD1 or TRBD2 (5 bases each). Germline CDR1 and CDR2: SGHVS and FNYEAQ. The V and J ends lost 4 bases and 1 base respectively, with 8 bases between them. The CDR3 covers 14 residues. The CDR3 protein is CASSSEGSYNEQFF. The CDR3 nucleotides are TGTGCCAGCAGCTCAGAGGGGTCCTACAATGAGCAGTTCTTC.

A few counts support this clonotype. The chain has TRBV30 and TRBJ1-1; the match to TRBD1 covers 10 bases. This CDR3 is built from 14 residues. Germline values: CDR1 GTSNPN, CDR2 SVGIG (reference sequence). The ends lost 1 base at V and 6 bases at J; junction bases unmatched: 5. For the CDR3, the DNA is TGTGCCTGGAGTGCCGGGACAGGGGACCCTGAAGCTTTCTTT. Translation gives CAWSAGTGDPEAFF.

This rearrangement joins TRBV12-3 or TRBV12-4 to TRBJ2-5; tentatively, D is TRBD2 (5 bases). CDR3 length: 13 residues. The CDR3, as DNA: TGTGCAAGCTGGTACCCTAGCACCGAGACCCAGTACTTC. The encoded protein is CASWYPSTETQYF.

This clonotype was seen only a few times. The genes are TRBV9 and TRBJ2-3; D not resolved. V was trimmed by 1 base and J by 2 bases, leaving 17 bases between them. CDR1 is SGDLS and CDR2 is YYNGEE in the germline V gene. The CDR3 contains 17 residues. The CDR3 DNA follows: TGTGCCAGCAGCGTAAACCCTGCTCTATCCCCCACAGATACGCAGTATTTT. This codes for CASSVNPALSPTDTQYF.

A single count supports this clonotype. The chain has TRBV29-1 and TRBJ1-2; D uncertain. The germline V and J ends were trimmed by 0 bases and 0 bases, with 8 bases remaining between them. The CDR3 contains 14 residues. Germline V CDR1 and CDR2: SQVTM, ANQGSEA. The chain's CDR3 is CSVEDRHSNYGYTF. In DNA, the CDR3 is TGCAGCGTTGAAGATAGGCACTCTAACTATGGCTACACCTTC.

This chain uses TRBV21-1 with TRBJ1-1. TRBV21-1 is a documented pseudogene. This CDR3 contains 18 residues. This chain's CDR3 is CASSKAGRCKERYTEAFF. Written as DNA, the CDR3 is TGTGCCAGCAGCAAAGCTGGAAGATGCAAGGAACGATACACTGAAGCTTTCTTT.

The chain is built from TRBV5-1 and TRBJ2-7; 10 bases fit TRBD1. Germline lookup yields CDR1 SGHRS and CDR2 YFSETQ. V trimming: 5 bases; J trimming: 5 bases; junction bases outside the gene matches: 4. This CDR3 comprises 13 residues. The chain's CDR3 is CASRRQGADEQYF. CDR3 in DNA: TGCGCCAGCAGGAGACAGGGGGCCGACGAGCAGTACTTC.

This clonotype was seen a handful of times. This rearrangement joins TRBV20-1 to TRBJ2-2; 10 positions agree with TRBD2. Germline CDR1 and CDR2: DFQATT and SNEGSKA (reference sequence). The CDR3 is made up of 16 amino acids. Germline trimming cut 1 base from V and 2 bases from J; bases unmatched to any gene: 4. The CDR3 spells CSARVSGRVNTGELFF. In DNA form, the CDR3 reads TGCAGTGCTAGAGTGAGCGGGAGGGTTAACACCGGGGAGCTGTTTTTT.

V is TRBV5-1 and J is TRBJ2-7; 7 nucleotides line up with TRBD2. Per the germline V gene, CDR1 is SGHRS and CDR2 is YFSETQ. The CDR3 is 12 amino acids. V shed 4 bases and J 12 bases; nucleotides not matched to a gene: 10. Here the CDR3 reads CASSSSGGSRYF. In DNA form, the CDR3 reads TGCGCCAGCAGCAGCTCGGGCGGGAGTCGGTACTTC.

This clonotype was picked up a small number of times. In DNA form, the CDR3 reads TGTGCCAGCAGCCAAACCCCACCACGGGACAGTTGGACCCAGTACTTC. This codes for CASSQTPPRDSWTQYF. The chain joins TRBV12-3 or TRBV12-4 to TRBJ2-5; 7 bases align to TRBD1. This CDR3 spans 16 amino acids. V was clipped by 6 bases and J by 7 bases; unmatched bases: 17.

This clonotype was seen a few times. The rearrangement joins TRBV24-1 to TRBJ2-5, with TRBD2 matching 11 bases. Germline V gene lookup returns CDR1 KGHDR and CDR2 SFDVKD. Losses at the gene ends were 6 bases for V and 2 bases for J; bases not matched to a gene: 19. CDR3 length equals 20 residues. The CDR3 DNA reads as TGTGCCACCAGTTCCTACCCCACTAGCGGGAGCCTCGTAGGTCAAGAGACCCAGTACTTC. Residues: CATSSYPTSGSLVGQETQYF.

The table lists this clonotype with a few counts. This chain uses TRBV24-1 with TRBJ2-7; the match to TRBD1 covers 9 bases. Germline loops: CDR1 KGHDR, CDR2 SFDVKD. V gave up 4 bases and J gave up 7 bases; unmatched junction bases: 10. CDR3 length: 15 amino acids. CDR3 region: CATSDTGTGRLEQYF. CDR3 DNA sequence: TGTGCCACCAGTGACACCGGGACAGGGCGTTTGGAGCAGTACTTC.

The V gene is TRBV7-7, the J gene TRBJ2-5; D is uncertain. Trimming pared 3 bases from V and 4 bases from J, leaving 12 bases between. Germline CDR1 SSHAT, CDR2 FNYEAQ (reference sequence). The CDR3 is made up of 14 amino acids. This chain's CDR3 is CASSFSRSLETQYF. Here the CDR3 DNA reads TGTGCCAGCAGCTTCAGCAGGAGTCTAGAGACCCAGTACTTC.

This clonotype was seen more than once but under ten times. V is TRBV5-8 and J is TRBJ2-5, with D hard to call. This CDR3 is built from 15 residues. V was clipped by 0 bases and J by 3 bases, with 12 bases between them. Germline V gene data show CDR1 as SGHTS and CDR2 as YDEGEE. CDR3 residues: CASSLALISKETQYF. CDR3 in DNA: TGTGCCAGCAGCTTGGCCTTGATATCTAAAGAGACCCAGTACTTC.

The chain combines TRBV12-3 or TRBV12-4 with TRBJ1-5; 8 positions match TRBD1. The CDR3 runs 15 residues. J gave up 4 bases and V 5 bases, and 7 bases lay outside the gene matches. The CDR3 DNA reads TGTGCCAGCAGTACGAGGACAGGGTTAAATCAGCCCCAGCATTTT. Its protein is CASSTRTGLNQPQHF.

The chain couples TRBV12-3 or TRBV12-4 to TRBJ1-5; 7 bases line up with TRBD1. V trimming: 4 bases; J trimming: 9 bases; junction bases outside the gene matches: 9. The CDR3 covers 14 residues. CDR3 protein: CASSSGDRGRPQHF. DNA of the CDR3: TGTGCCAGCAGTTCCGGGGACAGAGGTAGGCCCCAGCATTTT.

This clonotype was picked up a small number of times. The V call is TRBV7-3, the J call TRBJ1-2; 12 nucleotides agree with TRBD1. J was trimmed by 7 bases and V by 5 bases; bases with no gene match: 5. This CDR3 is built from 14 residues. Germline V gene sequence: CDR1 SGHTA, CDR2 FQGTGA. CDR3: CASSPGQGARGYTF. In DNA, the CDR3 is TGTGCCAGCAGCCCGGGACAGGGGGCTCGTGGCTACACCTTC.

This clonotype was counted between two and nine times. The chain has TRBV5-1 and TRBJ2-7; TRBD1 matches at 7 bases. In germline, CDR1 is SGHRS, CDR2 YFSETQ. V trimming: 4 bases; J trimming: 1 base; junction bases outside the gene matches: 8. This CDR3 is 15 amino acids long. CDR3 in DNA: TGCGCCAGCAGCATTGGGCCGGGACAGTCCTACGAGCAGTACTTC. It is translated as CASSIGPGQSYEQYF.

The chain carries TRBV7-8 and TRBJ2-6; perhaps TRBD2 as D (7 bases). Germline V gene sequence: CDR1 SGHVS, CDR2 FQNEAQ. The CDR3 has 17 amino acids. Trimming took 3 bases from V and 0 from J, leaving 12 bases between them. CDR3 protein: CASSFGRGASGANVLTF. The CDR3 DNA is TGTGCCAGCAGCTTTGGCCGGGGGGCCTCTGGGGCCAACGTCCTGACTTTC.

This clonotype was recorded at least ten times. CDR3 nucleotides: TGTGCCAGCAGTTTTCTTCAGGGAAATCAGCCCCAGCATTTT. It encodes CASSFLQGNQPQHF. This rearrangement joins TRBV12-3 or TRBV12-4 to TRBJ1-5, with a possible D match to TRBD1 (5 bases). CDR3 length: 14 amino acids. Trimming cost V 3 bases and J 4 bases, with 10 bases left between them.

This clonotype has at least ten counts. The chain uses TRBV5-1 and TRBJ2-7; 7 bases align to TRBD1. Unmatched junction bases numbered 6, after V lost 4 bases and J lost 2 bases. This CDR3 has 14 amino acids. CDR1 SGHRS and CDR2 YFSETQ come from the germline V gene. The CDR3 here is CASSQGQNTYEQYF. In DNA form, the CDR3 reads TGCGCCAGCAGCCAGGGACAGAATACCTACGAGCAGTACTTC.

This chain joins TRBV3-1 and TRBJ2-7; 7 positions match TRBD1. This CDR3 spans 17 amino acids. Trimming removed 0 bases from V and 0 bases from J; junction bases left unmatched: 8. CDR1 and CDR2 (germline): LGHDT, YNNKEL (reference sequence). The CDR3, as DNA: TGTGCCAGCAGCCAAGATCCGAGAGACAGGGCCTCCTACGAGCAGTACTTC. Translation: CASSQDPRDRASYEQYF.

This clonotype showed up just a few times. The chain couples TRBV3-1 to TRBJ1-2; D unresolved. The V gene's germline CDR1 is LGHDT and CDR2 YNNKEL (reference sequence). V was pared by 3 bases and J by 3 bases, with 2 bases between. The CDR3 extends over 11 amino acids. CDR3 coding DNA: TGTGCCAGCAGCCAGTACTATGGCTACACCTTC. This gives the protein CASSQYYGYTF. Drawing the rest from reference TRBV3-1 and TRBJ1-2, the complete variable domain is DTAVSQTPKYLVTQMGNDKSIKCEQNLGHDTMYWYKQDSKKFLKIMFSYNNKELIINETVPNRFSPKSPDKAHLNLHINSLELGDSAVYFCASSQYYGYTFGSGTRLTVV.

The sample holds one count of this clonotype. The CDR3 region is CSARDYWSSYEQYF. CDR3 bases: TGCAGTGCTAGAGATTACTGGAGCTCCTACGAGCAGTACTTC. The chain has TRBV20-1 and TRBJ2-7; no firm D call. The CDR3 contains 14 residues. The V and J ends lost 0 bases and 0 bases respectively, with 9 bases between them. Germline CDR1 reads DFQATT; CDR2 reads SNEGSKA (reference sequence).